These 32 T cell receptor beta chains were all obtained from the same sample, sequenced in a study of identical twins. TCRdb independently ran MiXCR on the 5' RACE reads; one entry per CDR3 protein. The data contain about 220,000 distinct CDR3 sequences, 7.5% of them singletons. A further study also used this sample, focusing on yellow fever vaccine responses in identical twins.

Sequencing was performed on memory (CD45RO+) T cells sorted from blood. The receptors stem from a woman aged 18-29 years in good health.

This clonotype was detected only a few times. V and J are TRBV3-1 and TRBJ2-1, with 10 bases fitting TRBD2. The V and J ends lost 2 bases and 7 bases, in that order; junction bases with no gene match: 5. Germline lookup yields CDR1 LGHDT and CDR2 YNNKEL (reference sequence). This CDR3 spans 15 amino acids. The CDR3 DNA follows: TGTGCCAGCAGCCAAACTAGCGGGATTTTTAATGAGCAGTTCTTC. Encoded protein: CASSQTSGIFNEQFF.

This clonotype was detected many times. V and J are TRBV12-3 or TRBV12-4 and TRBJ2-1, with D possibly matching TRBD1 (7 bases). The germline V and J ends were trimmed by 3 bases and 7 bases, with 16 bases remaining between them. The CDR3 has 15 residues. This CDR3 reads CASSFETGRMNEQFF. The CDR3, as DNA: TGTGCCAGCAGTTTCGAGACAGGGAGGATGAATGAGCAGTTCTTC.

This clonotype was counted many times. The chain is built from TRBV7-8 and TRBJ1-4, with a weak D call TRBD1 (5 bases). The germline V gene encodes CDR1 SGHVS and CDR2 FQNEAQ. The V gene lost 1 base and the J gene lost 7 bases, with 16 bases spanning the gap. The CDR3 consists of 16 residues. CDR3 loop: CASSLGSAGGSEKLFF. The CDR3 nucleotides are TGTGCCAGCAGCTTAGGGTCGGCGGGGGGGAGTGAAAAACTGTTTTTT.

This clonotype has ten or more counts. The V gene is TRBV20-1, the J gene TRBJ2-2; D possibly corresponds to TRBD1 (6 bases). The CDR3 contains 14 residues. V was trimmed by 6 bases and J by 4 bases, leaving 15 bases between them. Germline values: CDR1 DFQATT, CDR2 SNEGSKA (reference sequence). CDR3 coding DNA: TGCAGTGCCAAAAAGCCAGGGGCCACCGGGGAGCTGTTTTTT. It is translated as CSAKKPGATGELFF.

This clonotype was detected only a few times. The gene calls are TRBV28 and TRBJ1-4; D is uncertain. CDR1 and CDR2 from the germline V gene are MDHEN and SYDVKM. The CDR3 consists of 16 residues. Trimming cost V 5 bases and J 8 bases, with 21 bases left between them. CDR3 in DNA: TGTGCCAGCAGTCCTAAACTTGGACCCTTTAGAGAAAAACTGTTTTTT. Amino acid sequence: CASSPKLGPFREKLFF.

The chain has TRBV5-1 and TRBJ2-1; either TRBD1 or TRBD2 may fit D (5 bases each). The V gene lost 4 bases and the J gene lost 5 bases, with 13 bases spanning the gap. CDR1 and CDR2 from the germline V gene are SGHRS and YFSETQ. CDR3 length equals 14 residues. Written as DNA, the CDR3 is TGCGCCAGCAGCCCCGGGACCTACCACAATGAGCAGTTCTTC. The encoded protein is CASSPGTYHNEQFF.

This clonotype has a handful of counts. The chain employs TRBV14 and TRBJ2-4; 7 positions agree with TRBD1. The CDR3 consists of 16 residues. The germline CDR1 and CDR2 sequences are SGHDN and FVKESK. V lost 0 bases, J lost 4 bases, and 6 bases stayed unmatched. The CDR3 DNA follows: TGTGCCAGCAGCCAAGATCTGGGACAGACTAAAAACATTCAGTACTTC. This sequence encodes CASSQDLGQTKNIQYF.

This rearrangement joins TRBV5-5 to TRBJ2-5, with D perhaps assigned TRBD1 or TRBD2 (5 bases each). From germline, CDR1 is SGHKS and CDR2 YYEKEE (reference sequence). The V end was cut by 1 base, the J end by 5 bases, with 18 bases between. The CDR3 has 16 amino acids. CDR3 in amino acids: CASSLSGTSNLETQYF. The CDR3, as DNA: TGTGCCAGCAGCTTGTCGGGGACCTCCAACCTGGAGACCCAGTACTTC.

This clonotype was counted ten times or more. CDR3 amino acids: CASSETSGRYNEQFF. DNA for the CDR3: TGTGCCAGCAGCGAGACTAGCGGGAGATACAATGAGCAGTTCTTC. This sequence joins TRBV6-1 and TRBJ2-1; 12 positions match TRBD2. Germline CDR1 and CDR2: MNHNS and SASEGT. The CDR3 runs 15 residues. With 6 bases clipped from V and 4 bases from J, the junction kept 4 bases outside the gene matches.

The genes are TRBV6-1 and TRBJ2-4, with 12 bases lining up with TRBD1. J was trimmed by 1 base and V by 6 bases; bases with no gene match: 10. Germline V gene sequence: CDR1 MNHNS, CDR2 SASEGT. The CDR3 runs 18 residues. The CDR3 DNA reads TGTGCCAGCAGGCCGGGACAGGGGGCGGGGTGGGCCAAAAACATTCAGTACTTC. Encoded protein: CASRPGQGAGWAKNIQYF.

The CDR3, as DNA: TGCGCCAGCAGCCCCACAGTCTATAATTCACCCCTCCACTTT. This codes for CASSPTVYNSPLHF. The genes are TRBV4-1 and TRBJ1-6, with D hard to call. With 4 bases removed from V and 3 bases from J, the gap between germline ends came to 7 bases. The CDR3 length is 14 residues. Looked up from germline, CDR1 is MGHRA and CDR2 is YSYEKL.

This clonotype was picked up many times. The chain has TRBV5-1 and TRBJ2-3, with unresolved D. Germline values: CDR1 SGHRS, CDR2 YFSETQ. There are 14 residues in the CDR3. V was clipped by 3 bases and J by 1 base, with 9 bases between them. Here the CDR3 reads CASSSLTGTDTQYF. In DNA, the CDR3 is TGCGCCAGCAGCTCCCTGACTGGCACAGATACGCAGTATTTT.

The rearrangement links TRBV20-1 to TRBJ2-1; 7 positions agree with TRBD2. Trimming took 5 bases from V and 7 from J; bases not matched to a gene: 11. Germline V CDR1 and CDR2: DFQATT, SNEGSKA (reference sequence). The length of the CDR3 is 14 residues. CDR3 amino acids: CSAGGDSHENEQFF. Written as DNA, the CDR3 is TGCAGTGCTGGGGGGGACTCTCATGAGAATGAGCAGTTCTTC.

This clonotype was detected ten times or more. This chain links TRBV5-5 with TRBJ2-4; D tentatively fits TRBD1 or TRBD2 (5 bases each). Trimming left V 0 bases short and J 12 bases short, with 10 bases between. Germline V gene sequence: CDR1 SGHKS, CDR2 YYEKEE (reference sequence). The CDR3 has 12 residues. The CDR3 DNA reads TGTGCCAGCAGCTTGGGGCAGGGAGATCAGTACTTC. It translates to CASSLGQGDQYF.

The table lists this clonotype with many counts. The rearrangement links TRBV20-1 to TRBJ1-2; no clear D. The CDR3 runs 13 residues. The germline V and J ends were trimmed by 6 bases and 0 bases, with 11 bases remaining between them. Germline assignment: CDR1 DFQATT and CDR2 SNEGSKA (reference sequence). CDR3 sequence: CSAVGNSNYGYTF. For the CDR3, the DNA is TGCAGTGCCGTGGGAAACTCTAACTATGGCTACACCTTC.

This clonotype has at least ten counts. V is TRBV5-1 and J is TRBJ2-2; TRBD1 might be the D (5 bases). CDR1 and CDR2 (germline): SGHRS, YFSETQ. Trimming pared 6 bases from V and 0 bases from J, leaving 24 bases between. The CDR3 contains 19 residues. The CDR3 region has the DNA TGCGCCAGCACGATGGATTGGGCCAGGGCAACAGCGAACACCGGGGAGCTGTTTTTT. Amino acids: CASTMDWARATANTGELFF.

For this clonotype: This may be a read error: a much more frequent sequence differs by one nucleotide. The CDR3, as DNA: TGTGCCACCAGCCAAGGACAGTATAGCACAGATACGCAGTATTTT. This gives the protein CATSQGQYSTDTQYF. V usage is TRBV3-1 and J usage is TRBJ2-3, with TRBD1 as a possible D gene (6 bases). The V gene's germline CDR1 is LGHDT and CDR2 YNNKEL (reference sequence). The CDR3 sequence is 15 residues long.

This clonotype was picked up many times. This chain joins TRBV29-1 and TRBJ2-5; 9 nucleotides match TRBD2. Trimming removed 7 bases from V and 3 bases from J; junction bases left unmatched: 9. CDR1 is SQVTM and CDR2 is ANQGSEA in the germline V gene. The CDR3 has 14 residues. Written as DNA, the CDR3 is TGCAGCGCTAGCGGGATCTCGTCCAAAGAGACCCAGTACTTC. It encodes CSASGISSKETQYF.

This clonotype was recorded many times. The rearrangement joins TRBV4-3 to TRBJ2-5; D unclear. Trimming shortened V by 0 bases and J by 2 bases, and 10 bases separated the two germline ends. In germline, CDR1 is LGHNA, CDR2 YSLEER. The CDR3 is 15 residues long. CDR3 nucleotide sequence: TGCGCCAGCAGCCAAGATGTGGCAAGACAAGAGACCCAGTACTTC. It specifies CASSQDVARQETQYF.

A few counts support this clonotype. The chain combines TRBV12-3 or TRBV12-4 with TRBJ1-1; TRBD1 aligns across 9 bases. This CDR3 region has 15 residues. With 4 bases clipped from V and 6 bases from J, the junction kept 9 bases outside the gene matches. CDR3 sequence: CASSSATGGSAEAFF. The CDR3 region has the DNA TGTGCCAGCAGTTCCGCGACAGGGGGGAGCGCTGAAGCTTTCTTT.

Points on this clonotype: A much larger clone lies one base from this, so it may be a read error. Because the CDR3 is missing its conserved closing phenylalanine or tryptophan, this is likely a read error. The rearrangement joins TRBV29-1 to TRBJ2-7; TRBD1 might be the D (6 bases). This CDR3 region has 12 residues. V gave up 7 bases and J gave up 7 bases, with 17 bases separating them. Germline CDR1 reads SQVTM; CDR2 reads ANQGSEA. In DNA form, the CDR3 reads TGCAGCGGTACACAGGGTTCGGGTGAGCAGTACTCC. Its translation: CSGTQGSGEQYS.

This clonotype was counted once. The chain couples TRBV11-2 to TRBJ2-7; D might be TRBD1 or TRBD2, each matching 5 bases. Germline assignment: CDR1 SGHAT and CDR2 FQNNGV. The CDR3 covers 15 residues. Between the trimmed V and J ends, which lost 0 bases and 4 bases, there was a span of 13 bases. The CDR3 loop reads CASSLDSGREYEQYF. As DNA, the CDR3 is TGTGCCAGCAGCTTAGACAGTGGCAGGGAGTACGAGCAGTACTTC.

The V and J genes are TRBV18 and TRBJ2-1; 7 nucleotides align to TRBD2. The germline V gene has CDR1 KGHSH and CDR2 LQKENI. The CDR3 loop spans 16 amino acids. The V gene end was trimmed by 1 base and the J gene end by 0 bases; junction bases not matched to a gene: 3. The CDR3, as DNA: TGTGCCAGCTCACCACAGCGGGATAGCTCCTACAATGAGCAGTTCTTC. Protein sequence: CASSPQRDSSYNEQFF.

This chain joins TRBV20-1 and TRBJ1-6; 10 bases map to TRBD1. J lost 7 bases, V lost 1 base, and 7 bases had no gene match. Germline V gene data show CDR1 as DFQATT and CDR2 as SNEGSKA (reference sequence). The CDR3 loop spans 16 amino acids. CDR3 nucleotide sequence: TGCAGTGCTAGAGCAACGGGACAGGGGCCAAATTCACCCCTCCACTTT. This gives the protein CSARATGQGPNSPLHF.

This clonotype was detected many times. The V call is TRBV4-3, the J call TRBJ2-6, with 8 bases that match TRBD2. The length of the CDR3 is 16 residues. V lost 4 bases, J lost 2 bases, and 4 bases stayed unmatched. Germline V gives CDR1 LGHNA, CDR2 YSLEER. The CDR3 sequence is CASSRSSGTGANVLTF. As DNA, the CDR3 is TGCGCCAGCAGCCGGAGTAGCGGGACTGGGGCCAACGTCCTGACTTTC.

V and J are TRBV7-2 and TRBJ2-1, with no clear D. Trimming took 1 base from V and 7 from J, leaving 11 bases between them. This CDR3 contains 14 residues. Per germline, CDR1 SGHTA and CDR2 FQGNSA. The CDR3, as DNA: TGTGCCAGCAGCTTAGTTCCCCGCGAGAATGAGCAGTTCTTC. Amino acid sequence: CASSLVPRENEQFF.

J is TRBJ2-3 and V is TRBV20-1; D not resolved. V lost 3 bases to trimming and J lost 0 bases, with 10 bases between them. Germline values: CDR1 DFQATT, CDR2 SNEGSKA (reference sequence). The CDR3 length is 14 residues. For the CDR3, the DNA is TGCAGTGCTAGTCGGACCACTAGCACAGATACGCAGTATTTT. Its protein is CSASRTTSTDTQYF.

The chain is built from TRBV24-1 and TRBJ2-7, with D hard to call. Germline values: CDR1 KGHDR, CDR2 SFDVKD. The CDR3 runs 14 residues. The V gene lost 4 bases and the J gene lost 2 bases, with 11 bases spanning the gap. The CDR3 DNA is TGTGCCACCAGTGACCCCACAAATACCTACGAGCAGTACTTC. Amino acid sequence: CATSDPTNTYEQYF.

The V and J genes are TRBV20-1 and TRBJ2-7, with TRBD2 matching over 9 bases. J lost 5 bases, V lost 0 bases, and 11 bases had no gene match. The CDR3 length is 16 residues. Germline CDR1 and CDR2: DFQATT and SNEGSKA (reference sequence). The CDR3 loop reads CSARDQGLASINEQYF. Written as DNA, the CDR3 is TGCAGTGCTAGAGATCAGGGACTAGCCTCGATTAACGAGCAGTACTTC.

The table lists this clonotype with many counts. This chain uses TRBV20-1 with TRBJ2-5; 11 bases are a match to TRBD1. Germline CDR1 DFQATT, CDR2 SNEGSKA (reference sequence). The CDR3 has 16 amino acids. The junction had 8 bases not matched to a gene; V was cut back by 0 bases and J by 5 bases. The DNA for the CDR3 is TGCAGTGCTAGAGACAAGGACAGGGGGCGATGGGAGACCCAGTACTTC. Its protein is CSARDKDRGRWETQYF.

This clonotype was counted at least ten times. The chain employs TRBV9 and TRBJ1-5; D may be TRBD1 (6 bases). The CDR3 is 15 residues long. CDR1 and CDR2 from the germline V gene are SGDLS and YYNGEE. Trimming left V 0 bases short and J 6 bases short, with 13 bases between. The CDR3 reads CASSVGQGSAQPQHF. The CDR3 DNA sequence: TGTGCCAGCAGCGTAGGTCAGGGGTCCGCTCAGCCCCAGCATTTT.

This chain joins TRBV2 and TRBJ2-1; D is uncertain. CDR1 is SNHLY and CDR2 is FYNNEI in the germline V gene. Deletions cut 1 base from V and 5 bases from J, with 12 bases between. CDR3 length equals 15 residues. CDR3 region: CASSEGTIPNNEQFF. In nucleotides, the CDR3 is TGTGCCAGCAGTGAAGGGACGATTCCTAACAATGAGCAGTTCTTC.